What follows are 12 T cell receptor beta chains derived from one specimen sequenced in a study of cytomegalovirus exposure and HLA in healthy donors. The PCR employed 60 Vbeta primers together with 13 Jbeta primers. Clones were read by immunoSEQ multiplex PCR, and TCRdb kept only the in-frame ones, dropping some. The data show 98,000 or so clones, around a tenth seen once. Specimen: PBMCs. Every receptor here comes from a man between 40 and 49 years old in good health and CMV-seropositive.

The genes are TRBV19 and TRBJ1-4, with TRBD1 as a possible D gene (5 bases). This CDR3 is 14 amino acids long. The germline CDR1 and CDR2 sequences are LNHDA and SQIVND (reference sequence). V was shortened by 8 bases and J by 5 bases, with 15 bases between the two germline ends. The CDR3 spells CASSGIGLNEKLFF. The DNA for the CDR3 is TGTGCCAGTTCAGGGATCGGCTTGAATGAAAAACTGTTTTTT.

This clone came up a few times. The chain has TRBV7-6 and TRBJ2-2; 7 nucleotides line up with TRBD1. J lost 5 bases, V lost 5 bases, and 8 bases had no gene match. This CDR3 has 15 residues. Germline CDR1 reads SGHVS; CDR2 reads FNYEAQ. The CDR3 protein is CASSPYTGVTGELFF. CDR3 bases: TGTGCCAGCAGCCCATATACAGGGGTTACCGGGGAGCTGTTTTTT.

The chain couples TRBV19 to TRBJ2-7, with 10 bases identical to TRBD1. Trimming cost V 4 bases and J 1 base; bases outside gene matches: 4. CDR3 size: 15 residues. Germline CDR1 is LNHDA and CDR2 is SQIVND (reference sequence). CDR3 DNA: TGTGCCAGTAGTACCGACAGGGGGCCGTCCTACGAGCAGTACTTC. Residues: CASSTDRGPSYEQYF.

The chain is built from TRBV7-2 and TRBJ1-6; possibly TRBD1 for D (5 bases). Looked up from germline, CDR1 is SGHTA and CDR2 is FQGNSA. V lost 4 bases and J 4 bases, leaving 20 bases between the germline ends. The CDR3 contains 18 residues. Here the CDR3 reads CASSYGGAAIHYNSPLHF. As DNA, the CDR3 is TGTGCCAGCAGCTATGGAGGGGCCGCAATTCATTATAATTCACCCCTCCACTTT.

The chain recombines TRBV6-6 with TRBJ2-2; D gene ambiguous. This CDR3 contains 13 residues. V dropped 2 bases and J dropped 7 bases, with 8 bases sitting between them. Germline CDR1 MNHNY, CDR2 SVGAGI (reference sequence). The CDR3, as DNA: TGTGCCAGCAGTTACGGGCCCGGCGGGGAGCTGTTTTTT. This codes for CASSYGPGGELFF.

This clone was detected only a few times. The J gene is TRBJ2-7, the V gene TRBV21-1; the table's D call of TRBD2 was not tested on the DNA. TRBV21-1 is a pseudogene locus. The CDR3 spans 16 residues. The CDR3 DNA reads TGTGCCAGCAGAAAAGGTCGGACCGAGCCGGGATACGAGCAGTACTTC. This encodes CASRKGRTEPGYEQYF.

The rearrangement links TRBV6-5 to TRBJ1-1, with D uncertain. The CDR3 contains 11 residues. Germline loops: CDR1 MNHEY, CDR2 SVGAGI. V dropped 7 bases and J dropped 1 base, with 4 bases sitting between them. The DNA of the CDR3 is TGTGCCAGCAACGGGAACACTGAAGCTTTCTTT. This gives the protein CASNGNTEAFF.

The rearrangement uses TRBV6-5 and TRBJ2-1, with 7 bases that match TRBD1. CDR1 and CDR2 (germline): MNHEY, SVGAGI. V lost 9 bases, J lost 3 bases, and 11 bases stayed unmatched. The CDR3 is made up of 15 amino acids. CDR3 amino acids: CASGFAQGDYNEQFF. In nucleotides, the CDR3 is TGTGCCAGTGGGTTCGCCCAGGGGGACTACAATGAGCAGTTCTTC.

This clone appeared a few times. V and J are TRBV5-6 and TRBJ1-1; perhaps TRBD1 as D (5 bases). Trimming left V 4 bases short and J 1 base short, with 14 bases between. The CDR3 has 15 amino acids. Germline CDR1 SGHDT, CDR2 YYEEEE. DNA for the CDR3: TGTGCCAGCAGCCCGAGAAGGGGTGGGAACACTGAAGCTTTCTTT. Residues: CASSPRRGGNTEAFF.

This clone was detected only a few times. This chain links TRBV9 with TRBJ2-5; TRBD1 is a possible D gene (6 bases). Trimming shortened V by 2 bases and J by 5 bases, and 13 bases separated the two germline ends. This CDR3 comprises 14 residues. Germline loops: CDR1 SGDLS, CDR2 YYNGEE. The CDR3 loop is CASSVAGASETQYF. The CDR3 bases are TGTGCCAGCAGCGTGGCAGGGGCGTCGGAGACCCAGTACTTC.

This clone was detected only a few times. J is TRBJ1-1 and V is TRBV28, with TRBD1 matching 7 bases. The CDR3 spans 15 residues. Trimming took 4 bases from V and 6 from J; bases not matched to a gene: 11. In germline, CDR1 is MDHEN, CDR2 SYDVKM. DNA of the CDR3: TGTGCCAGCAGTTACTCGACAGGGCGAGTGGCTGAAGCTTTCTTT. This gives the protein CASSYSTGRVAEAFF.

Only a few counts were recorded for this clone. This chain links TRBV7-6 with TRBJ2-3, with 7 nucleotides matching TRBD1. This CDR3 has 16 amino acids. Germline V lookup: CDR1 SGHVS, CDR2 FNYEAQ. After removal of 0 bases from V and 4 bases from J, the junction contained 7 bases not matched to a gene. CDR3 in DNA: TGTGCCAGCAGCTTAGCCTTAATCCAGGGGGCAGATACGCAGTATTTT. Its protein is CASSLALIQGADTQYF.